This entry concerns a single TCR beta chain. What it recognizes is unknown. Profiling relied on immunoSEQ multiplex PCR, and the TCRdb table lists in-frame clones only, not all of them. The sample gives 2 million to 2.5 million clones, approximately 94% of which show up once; around 0.13% is in the top ten. This entry comes from a study of shared clonotypes between healthy human individuals. Points from the study as a whole: Sampling involved blood alone; tissue repertoires likely differ. Approximately 5.4% of naive CD4 clonotypes were common to a few donors. Among donors, sharing of clonotypes was expected to be affected by sequencing depth.

Per the germline V gene, CDR1 is MGHDK and CDR2 is SYGVNS. The length of the CDR3 is 13 residues. V gave up 5 bases and J gave up 3 bases; unmatched junction bases: 4. The sample comprised naive CD4+ T cells sorted from blood. Indicated subset: CD45RA+ positively selected. The chain combines TRBV25-1 with TRBJ2-7, with 7 positions matching TRBD1. The clonotype was recovered from a man aged 18 to 29 in good health. In DNA form, the CDR3 reads TGTGCCAGCAGTTCCGGACAGGACTACGAGCAGTACTTC. Its translation: CASSSGQDYEQYF.